These 14 T cell receptor beta chains originate from one sample sequenced in a study of T cell responses to AZD1222 COVID-19 vaccine. Sequencing used immunoSEQ multiplex PCR; TCRdb keeps in-frame clones, though not all of them. The sample includes about 50,000 clones, more than 75% of them seen just once. The sequenced sample was peripheral blood, obtained 28 days after the second AZD1222 dose. The receptor source for this set is an adult who received the AZD1222 COVID-19 vaccine.

V gene TRBV2 combines with J gene TRBJ1-4, with TRBD1 matching 9 bases. The CDR3 contains 13 residues. V lost 10 bases to trimming and J lost 5 bases; unmatched junction nucleotides: 5. Germline values: CDR1 SNHLY, CDR2 FYNNEI. The CDR3 spells CAISGTGNEKLFF. In nucleotides, the CDR3 is TGTGCCATCAGCGGGACAGGGAATGAAAAACTGTTTTTT.

The table lists this clone with a count of one. The chain carries TRBV5-1 and TRBJ1-2, with D possibly matching TRBD1 (6 bases). Per germline, CDR1 SGHRS and CDR2 YFSETQ. Trimming took off 4 bases at V and 6 bases at J, with 22 bases between the two ends. There are 16 residues in the CDR3. The CDR3 protein is CASSQRGTLGEDGYTF. The DNA for the CDR3 is TGCGCCAGCAGCCAACGAGGGACACTGGGCGAGGATGGCTACACCTTC. The full variable domain, with the rest looked up from reference TRBV5-1 and TRBJ1-2, is KAGVTQTPRYLIKTRGQQVTLSCSPISGHRSVSWYQQTPGQGLQFLFEYFSETQRNKGNFPGRFSGRQFSNSRSEMNVSTLELGDSALYLCASSQRGTLGEDGYTFGSGTRLTVV.

The chain joins TRBV20-1 to TRBJ2-2, with D hard to call. CDR3 length equals 11 residues. The germline CDR1 and CDR2 sequences are DFQATT and SNEGSKA (reference sequence). V lost 4 bases and J 6 bases, leaving 6 bases between the germline ends. The chain's CDR3 is CSAKASGELFF. Here the CDR3 DNA reads TGCAGTGCTAAGGCGTCCGGGGAGCTGTTTTTT.

This clone occurred a few times. The CDR3 sequence: CASSSFRVPYEQYV. CDR3 nucleotides: TGTGCCAGCAGTTCCTTCAGGGTTCCCTACGAGCAGTACGTC. The chain has TRBV28 and TRBJ2-7, with D possibly being TRBD1 (5 bases). This CDR3 is 14 amino acids long. Per germline, CDR1 MDHEN and CDR2 SYDVKM. Trimming took 4 bases from V and 2 from J, leaving 12 bases between them.

The chain links TRBV20-1 to TRBJ1-6; 8 bases are a match to TRBD1. Germline V gene data show CDR1 as DFQATT and CDR2 as SNEGSKA (reference sequence). With V trimmed by 3 bases and J by 11 bases, 6 bases remained unmatched. The CDR3 is 13 residues long. The CDR3 nucleotides read TGCAGTGCTAGTAACAGGGGGAATCCACCCCTCCACTTT. Encoded protein: CSASNRGNPPLHF.

J is TRBJ1-4 and V is TRBV5-5, with unresolved D. Trimming removed 4 bases from V and 7 bases from J, with 8 bases in between. Germline lookup yields CDR1 SGHKS and CDR2 YYEKEE (reference sequence). The length of the CDR3 is 12 residues. This CDR3 reads CASSLTGEKLFF. The CDR3, as DNA: TGTGCCAGCAGCCTAACGGGTGAAAAACTGTTTTTT.

This clone has more than one count but fewer than ten. The chain is built from TRBV29-1 and TRBJ2-3; 7 nucleotides agree with TRBD2. The CDR3 consists of 16 residues. The V gene's germline CDR1 is SQVTM and CDR2 ANQGSEA. The V and J ends lost 0 bases and 0 bases, in that order; junction bases with no gene match: 6. The CDR3 nucleotides read TGCAGCGTTGAAGAACGGGGGGTTACTAGCACAGATACGCAGTATTTT. Protein product: CSVEERGVTSTDTQYF.

The V call is TRBV6-5, the J call TRBJ2-1; D perhaps matches TRBD1 (6 bases). The CDR3 is 14 residues long. V was clipped by 6 bases and J by 6 bases, with 15 bases between them. Germline values: CDR1 MNHEY, CDR2 SVGAGI. CDR3 DNA sequence: TGTGCCAGCAGAGACAGGACGATACTCAATGAGCAGTTCTTC. Translation gives CASRDRTILNEQFF.

This clone was detected once. The J gene is TRBJ2-2, the V gene TRBV6-6; TRBD1 might be the D (6 bases). CDR3 length: 17 amino acids. Germline V lookup: CDR1 MNHNY, CDR2 SVGAGI (reference sequence). Deletions cut 5 bases from V and 4 bases from J, with 20 bases between. The CDR3 loop is CASSQFFLGGTTGELFF. The CDR3, as DNA: TGTGCCAGCAGTCAGTTTTTCCTAGGGGGTACCACCGGGGAGCTGTTTTTT.

This clone has a handful of counts. The J gene is TRBJ1-1, the V gene TRBV19; D remains ambiguous. V was clipped by 3 bases and J by 3 bases, with 8 bases between them. The CDR3 totals 13 residues. Germline V gene sequence: CDR1 LNHDA, CDR2 SQIVND (reference sequence). CDR3 DNA sequence: TGTGCCAGTAGTATGGGGAAGGACACTGAAGCTTTCTTT. Translation gives CASSMGKDTEAFF.

This clone is a singleton in its sample. The V and J genes are TRBV4-1 and TRBJ1-1; D ambiguous. The germline V gene encodes CDR1 MGHRA and CDR2 YSYEKL. The V end lost 0 bases, the J end lost 9 bases, and 11 bases lay between the germline ends. The CDR3 is 13 amino acids. The CDR3 DNA follows: TGCGCCAGCAGCCAAGATGGTGGGCCAAAAGCTTTCTTT. Protein product: CASSQDGGPKAFF.

This clone was seen more than once but under ten times. The chain joins TRBV7-2 to TRBJ1-1; TRBD1 matches at 7 bases. Germline V gives CDR1 SGHTA, CDR2 FQGNSA. The V segment lost 2 bases and the J segment 4 bases; nucleotides outside the gene matches: 4. CDR3 size: 14 residues. CDR3 in DNA: TGTGCCAGCAGCTTATCAGGGGGGCTCACTGAAGCTTTCTTT. Its protein is CASSLSGGLTEAFF.

The rearrangement joins TRBV5-1 to TRBJ1-4; D unresolved. The CDR3 loop spans 13 amino acids. From germline, CDR1 is SGHRS and CDR2 YFSETQ. The V gene lost 7 bases and the J gene lost 2 bases, with 9 bases spanning the gap. CDR3 in amino acids: CASRPPTNEKLFF. The CDR3 DNA reads as TGCGCCAGCCGGCCCCCTACTAATGAAAAACTGTTTTTT.

The J gene is TRBJ1-5, the V gene TRBV19; weak D call: TRBD1 (5 bases). CDR1 is LNHDA and CDR2 is SQIVND in the germline V gene (reference sequence). V dropped 2 bases and J dropped 7 bases, with 12 bases sitting between them. This CDR3 comprises 14 residues. The CDR3 DNA reads as TGTGCCAGTAGTATAACTCGGGACGGCCAGCCCCAGCATTTT. Residues: CASSITRDGQPQHF.